This entry concerns a single TCR beta chain. Its target antigen remains unknown. Base qualities are not recorded, but no much larger clone differs from it by a single base. One to two pinch biopsies were taken from the rectum for research during colonoscopy. Before the diagnostic colonoscopy, none of the ulcerative colitis patients had been given immunosuppressive medication. Before DNA isolation, rectal biopsies were subjected to proteinase K digestion. The Wizard kit (Promega) was used to extract genomic DNA from the blood and intestinal samples. This record belongs to a study of pediatric ulcerative colitis (dated by TCRdb to the late 2010s). In terms of the full investigation: Among the ulcerative colitis patients, fewer than ten had pancolitis and two had left-sided colitis, and histology in every patient was consistent with ulcerative colitis. From roughly 10 newly diagnosed, treatment-naive pediatric ulcerative colitis patients and four non-IBD control children, paired blood and rectal samples were collected. Using the Pediatric Ulcerative Colitis Activity Index, two patients were classed as having mild disease, four as having moderate disease and three as having acute severe colitis. On the study overall, not on this receptor specifically: For technical reasons, substantially fewer templates were yielded by the blood samples of two patients, and these blood samples were excluded from blood-rectal overlap analysis. Blood-derived T cells may have been included in the rectal pinch biopsies, particularly in patients with overt colitis. Two rectal CDR3 clonotypes were present in all ulcerative colitis patients and in none of the controls. Clonal overlap between a subject's own blood and rectum was significantly greater in ulcerative colitis patients than in controls, which suggests more T cell trafficking to inflamed tissue. Because the repertoires came from total lymphocyte DNA, rare subsets such as regulatory T cells may have patterns that are not reflected. Features of the rectal repertoire distinguished controls, mild-moderate colitis patients and acute severe colitis patients, and in acute severe colitis, rectal diversity was reduced because of clonal expansions. With only a few individuals, the healthy control group was small.

In the germline V gene, CDR1 corresponds to ENHRY and CDR2 to SYGVKD. From V the trimming removes 4 bases and from J it removes 5 bases, while the gene matches leave 8 bases of the junction unaccounted for. Inclusive of the bounding cysteine and phenylalanine, the CDR3 is 15 residues long. Only the CDR3 DNA is retained, 45 bases long and in frame from the first base. Through the immunoSEQ TRB Survey service, multiplex V and J primers were used to amplify rearranged CDR3 beta regions from genomic DNA. To keep depth equal across samples, survey-level sequencing depth of up to 500,000 reads per sample was applied. The libraries were purified and pooled, then sequenced using Illumina technology. The paper's data handling went like this. Productive clonality, sample overlap, pairwise scatters, CDR3 beta length, V/D/J gene usage and productiveness were assessed with immunoSEQ online tools. Alongside Shannon and Simpson indices, calculated diversity was computed as the number of unique rearrangements divided by total templates, multiplied by 100. Z-score normalized data were analyzed by principal component analysis with the R prcomp function and the ggbiplot package. Morisita's index was used to quantify the clonal overlap between blood and rectum within each subject. Held by TCRdb, this immuneACCESS table contains in-frame sequences only and omits some clones. Under half of the omission traces to an unresolved V gene where checked; the cause of the rest is unknown. That table gives V, J and clone size, and the DNA gave D and trimming. The sample data list 15,000 to 20,000 clones, and about 76% of these were observed just once. The ten largest clonotypes hold about 3% of the sample.

The rearrangement combines TRBV10-3 with TRBJ1-2; TRBD1 fits 9 bases in the junction. The sample comprised gut tissue. The origin of this receptor is a girl between 5 and 17 years old with moderate ulcerative colitis. The sequence in DNA is TGTGCCATCAGTGGAGGGAAGACAGGGGGATATGGCTACACCTTC. Its amino acids are CAISGGKTGGYGYTF.